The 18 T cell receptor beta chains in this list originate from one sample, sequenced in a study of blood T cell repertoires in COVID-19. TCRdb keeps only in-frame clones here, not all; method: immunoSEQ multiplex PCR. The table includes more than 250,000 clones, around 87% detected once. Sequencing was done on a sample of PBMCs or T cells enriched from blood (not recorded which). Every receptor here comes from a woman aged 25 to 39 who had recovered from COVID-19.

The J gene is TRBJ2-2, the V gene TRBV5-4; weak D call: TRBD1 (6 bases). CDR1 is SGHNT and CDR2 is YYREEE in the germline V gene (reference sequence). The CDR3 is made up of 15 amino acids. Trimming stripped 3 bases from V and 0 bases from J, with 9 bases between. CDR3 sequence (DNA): TGTGCCAGCAGCTCGCGGACAGCGAACACCGGGGAGCTGTTTTTT. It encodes CASSSRTANTGELFF.

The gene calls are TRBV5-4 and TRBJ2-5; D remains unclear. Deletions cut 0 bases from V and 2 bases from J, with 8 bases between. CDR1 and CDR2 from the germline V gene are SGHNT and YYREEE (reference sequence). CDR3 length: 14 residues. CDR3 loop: CASSLVSTQETQYF. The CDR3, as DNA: TGTGCCAGCAGCTTGGTTTCCACTCAAGAGACCCAGTACTTC.

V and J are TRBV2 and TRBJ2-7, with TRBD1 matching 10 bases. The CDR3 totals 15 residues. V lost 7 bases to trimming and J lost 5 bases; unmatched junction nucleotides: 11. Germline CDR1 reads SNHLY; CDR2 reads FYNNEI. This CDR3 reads CASMPMTGGADEQYF. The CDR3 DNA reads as TGTGCCAGCATGCCCATGACAGGGGGCGCGGACGAGCAGTACTTC.

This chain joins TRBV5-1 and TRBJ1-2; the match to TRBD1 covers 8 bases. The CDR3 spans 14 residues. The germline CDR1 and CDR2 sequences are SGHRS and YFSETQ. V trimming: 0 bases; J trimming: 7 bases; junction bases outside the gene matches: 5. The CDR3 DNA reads TGCGCCAGCAGCTTGGGGACAGGGACTCCTGGCTACACCTTC. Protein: CASSLGTGTPGYTF.

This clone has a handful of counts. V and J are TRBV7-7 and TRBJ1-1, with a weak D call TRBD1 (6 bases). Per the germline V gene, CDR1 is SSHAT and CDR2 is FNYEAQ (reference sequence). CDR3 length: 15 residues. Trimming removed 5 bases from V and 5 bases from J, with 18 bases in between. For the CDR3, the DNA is TGTGCCAGCAGCACCGCCCCGCCAGGGGTGACTGAAGCTTTCTTT. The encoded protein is CASSTAPPGVTEAFF.

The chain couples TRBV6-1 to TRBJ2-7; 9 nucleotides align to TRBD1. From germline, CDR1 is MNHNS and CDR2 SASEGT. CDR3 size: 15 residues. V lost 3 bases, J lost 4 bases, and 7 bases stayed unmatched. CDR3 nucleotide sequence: TGTGCCAGCAGTGACCCGGGACAGGGAATGTACGAGCAGTACTTC. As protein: CASSDPGQGMYEQYF.

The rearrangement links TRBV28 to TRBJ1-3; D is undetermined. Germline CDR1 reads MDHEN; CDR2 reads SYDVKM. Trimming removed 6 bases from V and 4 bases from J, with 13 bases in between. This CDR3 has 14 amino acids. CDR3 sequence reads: CASRLPGGGNTIYF. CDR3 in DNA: TGTGCCAGCAGGCTCCCGGGAGGGGGAAACACCATATATTTT. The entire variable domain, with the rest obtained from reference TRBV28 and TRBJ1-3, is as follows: DVKVTQSSRYLVKRTGEKVFLECVQDMDHENMFWYRQDPGLGLRLIYFSYDVKMKEKGDIPEGYSVSREKKERFSLILESASTNQTSMYLCASRLPGGGNTIYFGEGSWLTVV.

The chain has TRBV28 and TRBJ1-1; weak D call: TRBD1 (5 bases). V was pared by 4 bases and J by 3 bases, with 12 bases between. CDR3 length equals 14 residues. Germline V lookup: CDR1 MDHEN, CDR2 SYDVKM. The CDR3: CASSWAGLDTEAFF. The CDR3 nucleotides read TGTGCCAGCAGTTGGGCGGGACTCGACACTGAAGCTTTCTTT.

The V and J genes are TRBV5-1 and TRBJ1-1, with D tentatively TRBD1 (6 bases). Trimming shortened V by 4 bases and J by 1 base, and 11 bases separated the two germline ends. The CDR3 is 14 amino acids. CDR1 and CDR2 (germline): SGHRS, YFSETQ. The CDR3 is CASSPGHANTEAFF. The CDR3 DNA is TGCGCCAGCAGCCCGGGACACGCGAACACTGAAGCTTTCTTT.

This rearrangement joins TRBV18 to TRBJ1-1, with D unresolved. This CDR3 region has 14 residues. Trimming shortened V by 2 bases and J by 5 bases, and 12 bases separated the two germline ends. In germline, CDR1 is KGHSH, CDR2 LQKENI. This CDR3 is CASSPIGDGTEAFF. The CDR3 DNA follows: TGTGCCAGCTCACCAATCGGAGACGGAACTGAAGCTTTCTTT.

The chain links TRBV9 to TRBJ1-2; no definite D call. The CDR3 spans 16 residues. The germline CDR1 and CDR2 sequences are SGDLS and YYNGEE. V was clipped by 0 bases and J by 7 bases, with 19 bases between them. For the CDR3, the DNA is TGTGCCAGCAGCGTAGCTCCGGGAAACTTATTAGGTGGCTACACCTTC. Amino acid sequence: CASSVAPGNLLGGYTF.

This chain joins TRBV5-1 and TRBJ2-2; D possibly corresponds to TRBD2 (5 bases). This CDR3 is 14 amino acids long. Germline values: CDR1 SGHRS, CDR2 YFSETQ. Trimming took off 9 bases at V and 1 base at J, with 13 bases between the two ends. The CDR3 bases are TGCGCCACTAATGAACGGGGGAACACCGGGGAGCTGTTTTTT. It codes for CATNERGNTGELFF. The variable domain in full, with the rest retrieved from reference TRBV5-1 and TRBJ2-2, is KAGVTQTPRYLIKTRGQQVTLSCSPISGHRSVSWYQQTPGQGLQFLFEYFSETQRNKGNFPGRFSGRQFSNSRSEMNVSTLELGDSALYLCATNERGNTGELFFGEGSRLTVL.

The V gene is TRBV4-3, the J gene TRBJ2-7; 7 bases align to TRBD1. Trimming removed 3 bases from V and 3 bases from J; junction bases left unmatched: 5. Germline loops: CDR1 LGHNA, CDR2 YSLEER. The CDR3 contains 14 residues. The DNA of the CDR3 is TGCGCCAGCAGCCAGGCACAGGGGATCTACGAGCAGTACTTC. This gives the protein CASSQAQGIYEQYF.

In DNA, the CDR3 is TGCGCCAGCAGCCAAGTAGGCCTAAGCGGCACTGAAGCTTTCTTT. It yields the protein CASSQVGLSGTEAFF. This chain uses TRBV4-1 with TRBJ1-1; no clear D gene. Trimming cost V 1 base and J 4 bases, with 13 bases left between them. CDR3 length: 15 residues. Germline loops: CDR1 MGHRA, CDR2 YSYEKL.

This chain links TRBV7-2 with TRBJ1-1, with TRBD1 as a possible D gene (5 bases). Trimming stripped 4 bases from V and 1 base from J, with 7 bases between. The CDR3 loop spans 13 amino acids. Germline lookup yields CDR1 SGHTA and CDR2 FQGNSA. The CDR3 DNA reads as TGTGCCAGCAGCTGGACACAGAACACTGAAGCTTTCTTT. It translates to CASSWTQNTEAFF.

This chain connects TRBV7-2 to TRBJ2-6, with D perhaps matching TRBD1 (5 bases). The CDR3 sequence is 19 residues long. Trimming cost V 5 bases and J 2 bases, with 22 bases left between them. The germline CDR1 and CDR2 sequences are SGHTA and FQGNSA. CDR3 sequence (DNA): TGTGCCAGCAGCCGTATAGTGACAGATCTTTTCGCTGGGGCCAACGTCCTGACTTTC. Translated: CASSRIVTDLFAGANVLTF.

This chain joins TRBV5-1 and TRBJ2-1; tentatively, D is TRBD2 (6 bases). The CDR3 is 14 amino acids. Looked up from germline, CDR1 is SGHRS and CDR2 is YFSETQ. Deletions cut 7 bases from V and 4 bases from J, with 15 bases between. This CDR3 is CASEGGAGYNEQFF. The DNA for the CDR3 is TGCGCCAGCGAGGGCGGGGCAGGGTACAATGAGCAGTTCTTC.

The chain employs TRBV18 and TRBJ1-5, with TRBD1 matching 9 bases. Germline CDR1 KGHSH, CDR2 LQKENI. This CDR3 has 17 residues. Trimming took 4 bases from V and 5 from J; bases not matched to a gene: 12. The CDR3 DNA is TGTGCCAGCTCACGATTGATAACAGGGGGCGAATATCAGCCCCAGCATTTT. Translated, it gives CASSRLITGGEYQPQHF.